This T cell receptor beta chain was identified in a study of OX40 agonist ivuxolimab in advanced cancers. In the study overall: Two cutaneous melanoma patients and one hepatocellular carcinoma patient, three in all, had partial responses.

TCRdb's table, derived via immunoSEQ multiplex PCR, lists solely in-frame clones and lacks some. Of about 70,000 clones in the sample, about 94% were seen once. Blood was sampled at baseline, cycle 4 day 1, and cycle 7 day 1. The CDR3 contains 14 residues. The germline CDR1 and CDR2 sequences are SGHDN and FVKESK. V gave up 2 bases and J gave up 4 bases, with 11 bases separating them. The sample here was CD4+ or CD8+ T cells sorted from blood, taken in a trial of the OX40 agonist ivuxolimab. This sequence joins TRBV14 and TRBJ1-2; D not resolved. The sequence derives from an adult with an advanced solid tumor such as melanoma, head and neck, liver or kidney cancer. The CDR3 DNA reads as TGTGCCAGCAGCCAAATGTCCGCGGGCTATGGCTACACCTTC. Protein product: CASSQMSAGYGYTF.